These T cell receptor beta chains were read from a single sample in a study of blood T cell repertoires in COVID-19. Assay: immunoSEQ multiplex PCR; the TCRdb copy retains only in-frame clones and omits some. Of roughly 230,000 clones in the sample, around 80% were seen once. The sample taken for sequencing was peripheral blood. The receptors derive from a middle-aged man with acute or convalescent COVID-19. Each CDR3 is given with its conserved first and last residue. D genes are given only for firm matches. Clone size is shown for a subset of rows, as once, few, many or a class of expanded clone.

TRBJ1-3	NA	NA	TRBV5-4	14	TGTGCCAGCAGCTTGGACAGGGCTGGAAACACCATATATTTT	CASSLDRAGNTIYF
TRBJ2-1	NA	NA	TRBV5-4	12	TGTGCCAGCAGCTTCTCAGGGAATGAGCAGTTCTTC	CASSFSGNEQFF
TRBJ2-1	TRBD2	once	TRBV7-2	15	TGTGCCAGCAGCTTAAATGCGGGAGGGGACAATGAGCAGTTCTTC	CASSLNAGGDNEQFF
TRBJ1-1	NA	once	TRBV3-1/TRBV3-2	13	TGTGCCAGCAGCCAGGCCATGAACACTGAAGCTTTCTTT	CASSQAMNTEAFF
TRBJ2-5	NA	NA	TRBV27	14	TGTGCCAGCTACTCCTGGGCAAACCAAGAGACCCAGTACTTC	CASYSWANQETQYF
TRBJ2-1	TRBD2	NA	TRBV14	15	TGTGCCAGCAGCCCCCTAGCGGACCTTTACAATGAGCAGTTCTTC	CASSPLADLYNEQFF
TRBJ2-7	NA	NA	TRBV7-2	11	TGTGCCAGCACCTCTGGGCCCGAGCAGTACTTC	CASTSGPEQYF
TRBJ2-1	NA	NA	TRBV25-1	14	TGTGCCAGCATCGCCGGGACTTTTGCCCATGAGCAGTTCTTC	CASIAGTFAHEQFF
TRBJ2-5	TRBD2	NA	TRBV2	17	TGTGCCAGCAGATATGGCTCCGGCGGGAGGGCCGGAGAGACCCAGTACTTC	CASRYGSGGRAGETQYF
TRBJ2-1	TRBD2	NA	TRBV14	15	TGTGCCAGCAGCCAGATAGCGGGAGGGCCCAATGAGCAGTTCTTC	CASSQIAGGPNEQFF
TRBJ1-1	NA	few	TRBV7-8	14	TGTGCCAGCAGCCCCCAGGGTCGACGGACTGAAGCTTTCTTT	CASSPQGRRTEAFF
TRBJ2-2	TRBD1	NA	TRBV5-4	16	TGTGCCAGCAGCTTGGAGAACAGGGGGAGAACCGGGGAGCTGTTTTTT	CASSLENRGRTGELFF
TRBJ2-3	NA	NA	TRBV9	14	TGTGCCAGCAGCGCCAACAGGGTAACAGATACGCAGTATTTT	CASSANRVTDTQYF
TRBJ2-3	NA	NA	TRBV7-3	16	TGTGCCAGCAGCCGGGTTGGCGGAGTTAGCACAGATACGCAGTATTTT	CASSRVGGVSTDTQYF
TRBJ2-7	TRBD2	few	TRBV5-5	15	TGTGCCAGCAGCTTGGGGGGAGCGGGAGTCTACGAGCAGTACTTC	CASSLGGAGVYEQYF
TRBJ2-7	TRBD2	NA	TRBV2	15	TGTGCCAGCAGTCTCGGACTAGCGGGAGTCTACGAGCAGTACTTC	CASSLGLAGVYEQYF
TRBJ1-2	NA	NA	TRBV19	12	TGTGCCAGTATCGGGAGAGACTATGGCTACACCTTC	CASIGRDYGYTF
TRBJ1-6	TRBD1	NA	TRBV5-6	16	TGTGCCAGCAGCTTGGGGACAGGGGCTAAAGATTCACCCCTCCACTTT	CASSLGTGAKDSPLHF
TRBJ2-1	TRBD2	NA	TRBV27	16	TGTGCCAGCAGTTCGGGACTAGCTAGCTCCTACAATGAGCAGTTCTTC	CASSSGLASSYNEQFF
TRBJ2-7	TRBD1	many	TRBV5-1	13	TGCGCCAGCAGCTTCATGACAGGGAACGAGCAGTACTTC	CASSFMTGNEQYF
TRBJ1-1	NA	once	TRBV7-9	14	TGTGCCAGCAGCTTAGGTCAGGGGCGGACTGAAGCTTTCTTT	CASSLGQGRTEAFF
TRBJ2-2	TRBD2	NA	TRBV3-1/TRBV3-2	15	TGTGCCAGCAGCCCTTCTACTAGCGCCCACGGGGAGCTGTTTTTT	CASSPSTSAHGELFF
TRBJ1-5	NA	NA	TRBV10-3	13	TGTGCCATCAGTGAAACAGTGGATCAGCCCCAGCATTTT	CAISETVDQPQHF
TRBJ1-2	NA	NA	TRBV5-1	13	TGCGCCAGCAGCCCCGGGGAAGCGTGGGGCTACACCTTC	CASSPGEAWGYTF